A single sample gave rise to the 26 T cell receptor beta chains below, sequenced in a study of cytomegalovirus exposure and HLA in healthy donors. With 60 Vbeta and 13 Jbeta primers, the PCR was carried out. The data were produced by immunoSEQ multiplex PCR, yet TCRdb's version contains in-frame clones alone and is incomplete. This table has approximately 120,000 clones, about a sixth appearing once. The sequenced sample was PBMCs. These receptors were obtained from a female donor in good health and CMV-seropositive.

This clone was detected a few times. This chain connects TRBV5-4 to TRBJ2-7; maybe TRBD1 (6 bases). Germline V gives CDR1 SGHNT, CDR2 YYREEE (reference sequence). The germline V and J ends were trimmed by 6 bases and 6 bases, with 16 bases remaining between them. The length of the CDR3 is 13 residues. CDR3 DNA: TGTGCCAGCACCCGGGACATCGTCGGCGAGCAGTACTTC. This codes for CASTRDIVGEQYF. The whole variable domain, remainder taken from reference TRBV5-4 and TRBJ2-7, is ETGVTQSPTHLIKTRGQQVTLRCSSQSGHNTVSWYQQALGQGPQFIFQYYREEENGRGNFPPRFSGLQFPNYSSELNVNALELDDSALYLCASTRDIVGEQYFGPGTRLTVT.

In its sample, this clone was seen a few times. This chain uses TRBV15 with TRBJ1-4; D gene uncertain. V was pared by 1 base and J by 7 bases, with 7 bases between. Germline values: CDR1 LNHNV, CDR2 YYDKDF (reference sequence). The CDR3 sequence is 13 residues long. CDR3 bases: TGTGCCACCAGCAGAGCTACGGGTGAAAAACTGTTTTTT. Its translation is CATSRATGEKLFF. The whole variable domain, filled in from reference TRBV15 and TRBJ1-4, reads DAMVIQNPRYQVTQFGKPVTLSCSQTLNHNVMYWYQQKSSQAPKLLFHYYDKDFNNEADTPDNFQSRRPNTSFCFLDIRSPGLGDTAMYLCATSRATGEKLFFGSGTQLSVL.

This chain joins TRBV5-6 and TRBJ2-2, with D maybe TRBD1 (7 bases). The CDR3 loop spans 15 amino acids. Trimming left V 0 bases short and J 6 bases short, with 12 bases between. The germline V gene has CDR1 SGHDT and CDR2 YYEEEE. The CDR3 region is CASSLGQGGAGELFF. In DNA, the CDR3 is TGTGCCAGCAGCTTGGGACAGGGAGGCGCCGGGGAGCTGTTTTTT.

This chain links TRBV10-3 with TRBJ1-1; D unclear. CDR1 ENHRY and CDR2 SYGVKD come from the germline V gene. The CDR3 sequence is 15 residues long. V lost 3 bases and J lost 4, with 15 bases in between. CDR3 protein: CAISEGQREGTEAFF. CDR3 bases: TGTGCCATCAGTGAAGGGCAGCGTGAGGGCACTGAAGCTTTCTTT.

The table lists this clone with a few counts. The rearrangement joins TRBV6-1 to TRBJ2-1; D possibly corresponds to TRBD2 (7 bases). Germline values: CDR1 MNHNS, CDR2 SASEGT. The CDR3 is made up of 14 amino acids. V was shortened by 4 bases and J by 8 bases, with 15 bases between the two germline ends. The CDR3 nucleotides are TGTGCCAGCAGTGGGGTGGGGGGGCCCTATGAGCAGTTCTTC. Amino acids: CASSGVGGPYEQFF.

J is TRBJ2-7 and V is TRBV27; a weak D match, TRBD2 (6 bases). V was shortened by 11 bases and J by 4 bases, with 21 bases between the two germline ends. The CDR3 spans 14 residues. CDR1 MNHEY and CDR2 SMNVEV come from the germline V gene (reference sequence). The CDR3 reads CADQGGCFYYEQYF. The CDR3 coding sequence is TGTGCCGACCAGGGAGGTTGTTTTTATTACGAGCAGTACTTC.

A few counts support this clone. The V call is TRBV12-2, the J call TRBJ2-3; the tabulated D call, TRBD2, remains unverified against the DNA. TRBV12-2 is an annotated pseudogene. The CDR3 totals 20 residues. The CDR3 DNA is TGTGCAAGTCGCTTAGTTCCCCCTCGGGCGGGGGAGGGGAGCACAGATACGCAGTATTTT. This sequence encodes CASRLVPPRAGEGSTDTQYF.

This clone turned up a few times. The CDR3 reads CARSSRTGNRDEQYF. The CDR3 DNA sequence: TGTGCCAGAAGCTCCAGGACAGGTAATCGCGACGAGCAGTACTTC. The rearrangement uses TRBV5-3 and TRBJ2-7, with 7 nucleotides matching TRBD1. TRBV5-3 is given ORF status, its function remaining uncertain. The CDR3 covers 15 residues. J was trimmed by 5 bases and V by 3 bases; bases with no gene match: 11.

This clone was recorded a few times. This chain connects TRBV20-1 to TRBJ1-1; the D is unclear. This CDR3 spans 11 amino acids. The germline V gene has CDR1 DFQATT and CDR2 SNEGSKA (reference sequence). This CDR3 is CSVRLNTEAFF. DNA of the CDR3: TGCTCGGTACGGTTGAACACTGAAGCTTTCTTT.

The chain uses TRBV27 and TRBJ1-2; 7 nucleotides agree with TRBD1. V trimming: 0 bases; J trimming: 8 bases; junction bases outside the gene matches: 15. CDR3 length: 17 amino acids. Germline V gives CDR1 MNHEY, CDR2 SMNVEV (reference sequence). DNA for the CDR3: TGTGCCAGCAGTTTATCGGTAGGGGGCCTCCCTTATCCCGGCTACACCTTC. This translates into CASSLSVGGLPYPGYTF.

The chain recombines TRBV12-5 with TRBJ2-7, with 7 bases lining up with TRBD1. CDR3 length: 15 residues. Germline lookup yields CDR1 LGHNT and CDR2 FRNRAP. Trimming took 4 bases from V and 6 from J; bases not matched to a gene: 12. In DNA form, the CDR3 reads TGTGCTAGTGGTTCCCCATCCACAGGGGATGGCGAGCAGTACTTC. It codes for CASGSPSTGDGEQYF.

This clone has only a few counts. The V call is TRBV19, the J call TRBJ2-2; D remains ambiguous. This CDR3 is 13 amino acids long. V was shortened by 7 bases and J by 0 bases, with 6 bases between the two germline ends. Germline CDR1 LNHDA, CDR2 SQIVND (reference sequence). CDR3 sequence: CASKLTNTGELFF. CDR3 in DNA: TGTGCCAGTAAATTAACGAACACCGGGGAGCTGTTTTTT.

This clone was seen a few times. The chain uses TRBV28 and TRBJ1-2, with TRBD1 matching over 11 bases. Per the germline V gene, CDR1 is MDHEN and CDR2 is SYDVKM. The J segment lost 8 bases and the V segment lost 6 bases, leaving 8 bases of the junction unmatched. This CDR3 contains 14 residues. DNA for the CDR3: TGTGCCAGCAGCCCCGGGACAGGGGGAGGAGGCTACACCTTC. Protein sequence: CASSPGTGGGGYTF.

This chain links TRBV10-1 with TRBJ2-7; 7 nucleotides align to TRBD1. The CDR3 contains 11 residues. J was trimmed by 4 bases and V by 8 bases; bases with no gene match: 2. Per germline, CDR1 WNHNN and CDR2 SYGVQD (reference sequence). CDR3 nucleotides: TGCGCCAGCGACAGGGTTTACGAGCAGTACTTC. Translated: CASDRVYEQYF.

A few counts support this clone. The chain recombines TRBV4-3 with TRBJ1-6; D might be TRBD1 (6 bases). CDR1 and CDR2 from the germline V gene are LGHNA and YSLEER. The CDR3 sequence is 19 residues long. Trimming cost V 0 bases and J 6 bases, with 21 bases left between them. The CDR3 is CASSQEREAGGAPNSPLHF. CDR3 DNA: TGCGCCAGCAGCCAAGAAAGGGAAGCGGGGGGCGCCCCTAATTCACCCCTCCACTTT.

The rearrangement links TRBV28 to TRBJ2-7; D call uncertain. CDR3 size: 14 residues. Germline loops: CDR1 MDHEN, CDR2 SYDVKM. V shed 5 bases and J shed 3 bases, with 14 bases lying between them. CDR3 sequence: CASSKRLAVYEQYF. Written as DNA, the CDR3 is TGTGCCAGCAGTAAAAGATTGGCCGTCTACGAGCAGTACTTC.

This chain links TRBV2 with TRBJ2-7, with TRBD2 as a possible D gene (6 bases). V dropped 7 bases and J dropped 5 bases, with 12 bases sitting between them. The germline CDR1 and CDR2 sequences are SNHLY and FYNNEI. This CDR3 spans 12 amino acids. The CDR3 DNA reads as TGTGCCAGCAAGCAGGAGGGAGACGAGCAGTACTTC. Residues: CASKQEGDEQYF. Complete variable domain (other parts from reference TRBV2 and TRBJ2-7): EPEVTQTPSHQVTQMGQEVILRCVPISNHLYFYWYRQILGQKVEFLVSFYNNEISEKSEIFDDQFSVERPDGSNFTLKIRSTKLEDSAMYFCASKQEGDEQYFGPGTRLTVT.

The chain recombines TRBV19 with TRBJ1-5; D is possibly TRBD1 (5 bases). In germline, CDR1 is LNHDA, CDR2 SQIVND (reference sequence). The V end lost 7 bases, the J end lost 3 bases, and 13 bases lay between the germline ends. The CDR3 is 14 residues long. The CDR3 here is CASNLRQNNQPQHF. Written as DNA, the CDR3 is TGTGCCAGTAATCTGCGACAGAACAATCAGCCCCAGCATTTT.

The chain uses TRBV4-1 and TRBJ1-1; D may be TRBD1 (6 bases). The CDR3 is 15 amino acids. From germline, CDR1 is MGHRA and CDR2 YSYEKL. Trimming stripped 1 base from V and 11 bases from J, with 20 bases between. CDR3 DNA sequence: TGCGCCAGCAGCCAAGTGCAGGGGATGAAACGATGGGCTTTCTTT. It codes for CASSQVQGMKRWAFF.

The chain uses TRBV19 and TRBJ1-5; 9 bases match TRBD1. Germline values: CDR1 LNHDA, CDR2 SQIVND (reference sequence). V gave up 0 bases and J gave up 5 bases; unmatched junction bases: 5. The length of the CDR3 is 16 residues. This CDR3 is CASSIDAGQGYQPQHF. The CDR3 nucleotides read TGTGCCAGTAGTATAGACGCAGGACAGGGGTATCAGCCCCAGCATTTT.

In nucleotides, the CDR3 is TGCAGCGTTGCGGGGCAGGGGGCTGACTATGGCTACACCTTC. Translating gives CSVAGQGADYGYTF. The chain has TRBV29-1 and TRBJ1-2, with 8 bases aligning to TRBD1. V lost 4 bases and J lost 3; bases outside the gene matches: 7. The germline V gene has CDR1 SQVTM and CDR2 ANQGSEA. The CDR3 is 14 residues long.

The V gene is TRBV5-4, the J gene TRBJ1-5; D gene unclear. V lost 2 bases and J 0 bases, leaving 6 bases between the germline ends. In germline, CDR1 is SGHNT, CDR2 YYREEE (reference sequence). CDR3 length: 14 amino acids. The CDR3 DNA is TGTGCCAGCAGCTTTATGTATAGCAATCAGCCCCAGCATTTT. Translating it yields CASSFMYSNQPQHF.

The J gene is TRBJ2-7, the V gene TRBV7-8, with D possibly being TRBD2 (5 bases). Germline V gene lookup returns CDR1 SGHVS and CDR2 FQNEAQ. This CDR3 contains 15 residues. The V end lost 1 base, the J end lost 0 bases, and 10 bases lay between the germline ends. CDR3 in DNA: TGTGCCAGCAGCTTAGGTAGCGTGTCCTCCTACGAGCAGTACTTC. It specifies CASSLGSVSSYEQYF.

This clone was detected only a few times. The chain uses TRBV5-6 and TRBJ2-5; 8 bases match TRBD2. The V gene's germline CDR1 is SGHDT and CDR2 YYEEEE. The V and J ends lost 0 bases and 2 bases, in that order; junction bases with no gene match: 6. This CDR3 spans 16 amino acids. The CDR3 loop reads CASSLELAGGQETQYF. CDR3 in DNA: TGTGCCAGCAGCTTGGAGCTAGCGGGTGGGCAAGAGACCCAGTACTTC. The whole variable domain, remainder taken from reference TRBV5-6 and TRBJ2-5, is DAGVTQSPTHLIKTRGQQVTLRCSPKSGHDTVSWYQQALGQGPQFIFQYYEEEERQRGNFPDRFSGHQFPNYSSELNVNALLLGDSALYLCASSLELAGGQETQYFGPGTRLLVL.

The chain joins TRBV9 to TRBJ2-1; D uncertain. The CDR3 has 14 amino acids. Per the germline V gene, CDR1 is SGDLS and CDR2 is YYNGEE. V was shortened by 4 bases and J by 5 bases, with 13 bases between the two germline ends. DNA for the CDR3: TGTGCCAGCAGCCCCCCCAGGATACACAATGAGCAGTTCTTC. Its translation is CASSPPRIHNEQFF.

This clone was counted a few times. For the CDR3, the DNA is TGTGCCAGCAGCCCTCTAGCGGCGGACGGGGAGCTGTTTTTT. This gives the protein CASSPLAADGELFF. The genes are TRBV9 and TRBJ2-2; 7 nucleotides align to TRBD2. The CDR3 is 14 amino acids. Germline V CDR1 and CDR2: SGDLS, YYNGEE. V was pared by 4 bases and J by 7 bases, with 7 bases of the junction left unmatched.